These T cell receptor beta chains were read from a single sample in a study of shared clonotypes between healthy human individuals. Assay used: immunoSEQ multiplex PCR; TCRdb lists only in-frame clones, some missing. Of about 1 million clones detected, about 77% appear once; the ten largest clones hold approximately 1.5%. The sample comprised memory CD4+ T cells sorted from blood. These receptors were collected from a young man in good health. Both conserved end residues are part of each CDR3. D genes are given only for firm matches. Some rows mark clone size as missing; the rest say once, few, many or name a class of expanded clone.

V: TRBV5-1
size: -
J: TRBJ1-1
D: -
DNA: TGCGCCAGCAGCTTGGGCACGGGGGAGACTGAAGCTTTCTTT
CDR3: CASSLGTGETEAFF

V: TRBV5-1
size: -
J: TRBJ1-2
D: TRBD1
DNA: TGCGCCAGCAGCTCCGGGGACAGGGCTCTGGATGGCTACACCTTC
CDR3: CASSSGDRALDGYTF

V: TRBV7-8
size: -
J: TRBJ1-5
D: TRBD1
DNA: TGTGCCAGCAGCCAGGGACAGCTTGACCAGCCCCAGCATTTT
CDR3: CASSQGQLDQPQHF

V: TRBV25-1
size: -
J: TRBJ2-4
D: -
DNA: TGTGCCAGCAGTGAAGTAGCCGGGGCTGGGAACATTCAGTACTTC
CDR3: CASSEVAGAGNIQYF

V: TRBV30
size: -
J: TRBJ2-3
D: TRBD1
DNA: TGTGCCTTACAACAGGGGGCTTGGACAGATACGCAGTATTTT
CDR3: CALQQGAWTDTQYF

V: TRBV10-3
size: -
J: TRBJ2-6
D: TRBD1
DNA: TGTGCCATCAACCCCGGACAGGGGCAAACTGGGGCCAACGTCCTGACTTTC
CDR3: CAINPGQGQTGANVLTF

V: TRBV19
size: -
J: TRBJ1-5
D: TRBD1
DNA: TGTGCCAGTAACAGGGGACAGAATCAGCCCCAGCATTTT
CDR3: CASNRGQNQPQHF

V: TRBV7-2
size: -
J: TRBJ2-7
D: -
DNA: TGTGCCAGCAGCTCACAGCTAGGGGGTTCCTACGAGCAGTACTTC
CDR3: CASSSQLGGSYEQYF

V: TRBV7-2
size: -
J: TRBJ1-5
D: -
DNA: TGTGCCAGCAGCCCAAGGTCAGGGTATCAGCCCCAGCATTTT
CDR3: CASSPRSGYQPQHF

V: TRBV9
size: -
J: TRBJ2-5
D: -
DNA: TGTGCCAGCAGCGTAACGCCGGGGGAGACCCAGTACTTC
CDR3: CASSVTPGETQYF

V: TRBV28
size: -
J: TRBJ2-7
D: TRBD1
DNA: TGTGCCAGCAGAAGCCATCCGGGACAGTCCTCCTACGAGCAGTACTTC
CDR3: CASRSHPGQSSYEQYF

V: TRBV10-2
size: -
J: TRBJ1-2
D: -
DNA: TGCGCCAGCGCCGGACAGCCCCTCTATGGCTACACCTTC
CDR3: CASAGQPLYGYTF

V: TRBV19
size: -
J: TRBJ1-1
D: TRBD1
DNA: TGTGCCAGTAGGTGGGACAGTATGAACACTGAAGCTTTCTTT
CDR3: CASRWDSMNTEAFF

V: TRBV11-2
size: few
J: TRBJ2-3
D: -
DNA: TGTGCCAGCAGCTCTCTAGCGTCCCCCACAGATACGCAGTATTTT
CDR3: CASSSLASPTDTQYF

V: TRBV10-3
size: -
J: TRBJ2-1
D: TRBD2
DNA: TGTGCCATCAGTGATGGATTAGCGGGGTTCGGAGAGCAGTTCTTC
CDR3: CAISDGLAGFGEQFF

V: TRBV30
size: -
J: TRBJ1-3
D: -
DNA: TGTGCCTGGAGTACCAAGGGGACCATATATTTT
CDR3: CAWSTKGTIYF

V: TRBV7-8
size: many
J: TRBJ1-6
D: -
DNA: TGTGCCAGCAGCTTAGCGGGCAGGCACTCCTTGGGGCCCCTCCACTTT
CDR3: CASSLAGRHSLGPLHF

V: TRBV6-5
size: -
J: TRBJ2-7
D: TRBD2
DNA: TGTGCCAGCAGTTACGGGACTAGCGGGAGCTACGAGCAGTACTTC
CDR3: CASSYGTSGSYEQYF

V: TRBV27
size: -
J: TRBJ1-5
D: -
DNA: TGTGCCAGCAGTTTGGAGGGGTATAGCAATCAGCCCCAGCATTTT
CDR3: CASSLEGYSNQPQHF

V: TRBV6-5
size: many
J: TRBJ1-1
D: -
DNA: TGTGCCAGCAAAATTAGGACGGATTTGAACACTGAAGCTTTCTTT
CDR3: CASKIRTDLNTEAFF

V: TRBV2
size: -
J: TRBJ2-5
D: TRBD2
DNA: TGTGCCAGCAGTTTTGGACTAGTCCGGGAGACCCAGTACTTC
CDR3: CASSFGLVRETQYF

V: TRBV28
size: -
J: TRBJ1-2
D: -
DNA: TGTGCCAGCAGCCTGTGGCAGGAAGCTAGGGGCTACACCTTC
CDR3: CASSLWQEARGYTF

V: TRBV28
size: many
J: TRBJ1-1
D: -
DNA: TGTGCCAGCAGTCCCCCATCGGGGGGAAACACTGAAGCTTTCTTT
CDR3: CASSPPSGGNTEAFF

V: TRBV5-1
size: -
J: TRBJ2-2
D: TRBD2
DNA: TGCGCCAGCAGCTCTAGCGGGGGGTCCTCCGGGGAGCTGTTTTTT
CDR3: CASSSSGGSSGELFF

V: TRBV7-6
size: once
J: TRBJ2-3
D: -
DNA: TGTGCCAGCAGCTTAGCGGTTAAGTTCCGGGGTGCGACAGATACGCAGTATTTT
CDR3: CASSLAVKFRGATDTQYF

V: TRBV2
size: once
J: TRBJ1-2
D: -
DNA: TGTGCCAGCAGTGAGAGGGGTAATGGCTACACCTTC
CDR3: CASSERGNGYTF

V: TRBV7-9
size: -
J: TRBJ1-5
D: -
DNA: TGTGCCAGCAGCTTAGGAGGAACGGTGAATCAGCCCCAGCATTTT
CDR3: CASSLGGTVNQPQHF

V: TRBV10-3
size: -
J: TRBJ2-7
D: -
DNA: TGTGCCATCAGTGCACAAAATACCTACGAGCAGTACTTC
CDR3: CAISAQNTYEQYF

V: TRBV25-1
size: -
J: TRBJ2-7
D: TRBD2
DNA: TGTGCCAGCAGACCAAACCGGGGGGGTCTCTACGAGCAGTACTTC
CDR3: CASRPNRGGLYEQYF

V: TRBV6-1
size: -
J: TRBJ1-2
D: TRBD1
DNA: TGTGCCAGCAGTCCCGAACAGGGGGCCTACTATGGCTACACCTTC
CDR3: CASSPEQGAYYGYTF

V: TRBV7-2
size: -
J: TRBJ2-4
D: TRBD2
DNA: TGTGCCAGCAGCTTAGCAGGATCGACTAGCGGGGGAAAAAACATTCAGTACTTC
CDR3: CASSLAGSTSGGKNIQYF

V: TRBV19
size: -
J: TRBJ2-2
D: TRBD1
DNA: TGTGCCAGTACTAGGACAGGGGGAGGGACCGGGGAGCTGTTTTTT
CDR3: CASTRTGGGTGELFF

V: TRBV18
size: -
J: TRBJ2-5
D: TRBD2
DNA: TGTGCCAGCTCACCTAGCGGGGGACAAGAGACCCAGTACTTC
CDR3: CASSPSGGQETQYF

V: TRBV4-1
size: -
J: TRBJ2-5
D: -
DNA: TGCGCCAGCAGCCAAGTTGGAGGCAGGGCGCCTTTAGAGACCCAGTACTTC
CDR3: CASSQVGGRAPLETQYF

V: TRBV15
size: -
J: TRBJ2-3
D: -
DNA: TGTGCCACCAGCAGAGATCTGGGGGATACGCAGTATTTT
CDR3: CATSRDLGDTQYF

V: TRBV10-3
size: -
J: TRBJ1-3
D: -
DNA: TGTGCCATCAGTGAGTTAACGGGGACTGGAAACACCATATATTTT
CDR3: CAISELTGTGNTIYF

V: TRBV7-9
size: -
J: TRBJ2-5
D: -
DNA: TGTGCCAGCACTCCTCAAGAGACCCAGTACTTC
CDR3: CASTPQETQYF

V: TRBV7-3
size: -
J: TRBJ2-3
D: TRBD2
DNA: TGTGCCAGCAGCGAGATTAGCGGGGGTACGCAGTATTTT
CDR3: CASSEISGGTQYF

V: TRBV18
size: -
J: TRBJ1-1
D: TRBD1
DNA: TGTGCCAGCTCACCGACAGGGTCGTTTGAAGCTTTCTTT
CDR3: CASSPTGSFEAFF

V: TRBV19
size: -
J: TRBJ2-7
D: -
DNA: TGTGCCAGTAGTATGGGGGGACCTTCCTACGAGCAGTACTTC
CDR3: CASSMGGPSYEQYF

V: TRBV4-3
size: -
J: TRBJ2-4
D: -
DNA: TGCGCCAGCAGCCAAGACTTACAGCTAAACATTCAGTACTTC
CDR3: CASSQDLQLNIQYF

V: TRBV6-6
size: few
J: TRBJ2-1
D: TRBD2
DNA: TGTGCCAGCAGTCCGCGGACTAGCGGGAGACCCAATGAGCAGTTCTTC
CDR3: CASSPRTSGRPNEQFF

V: TRBV25-1
size: -
J: TRBJ1-1
D: -
DNA: TGTGCCAGCAAGGGGATTAACACTGAAGCTTTCTTT
CDR3: CASKGINTEAFF

V: TRBV7-2
size: -
J: TRBJ1-3
D: -
DNA: TGTGCCAGCAGCTTAGCCGGCAGCTACTCTGGAAACACCATATATTTT
CDR3: CASSLAGSYSGNTIYF

V: TRBV28
size: many
J: TRBJ2-6
D: -
DNA: TGTGCCAGCGAACAGTCCTCTGGGGCCAACGTCCTGACTTTC
CDR3: CASEQSSGANVLTF

V: TRBV11-3
size: -
J: TRBJ2-1
D: TRBD2
DNA: TGTGCCAGCAGCTTAGAAGGTAGCGGGGGTGAGCAGTTCTTC
CDR3: CASSLEGSGGEQFF

V: TRBV6-6
size: -
J: TRBJ1-2
D: TRBD1
DNA: TGTGCCAGCAGTTCCGAGGGACAGAGCTACACCTTC
CDR3: CASSSEGQSYTF

V: TRBV6-6
size: -
J: TRBJ2-1
D: TRBD2
DNA: TGTGCCAGCAGTTACTCAGGCGGGAGAAGCCACAATGAGCAGTTCTTC
CDR3: CASSYSGGRSHNEQFF

V: TRBV11-2
size: few
J: TRBJ1-1
D: TRBD1
DNA: TGTGCCAGCAGCCCGAGGGGTCAGGGGGTGTTGGACACTGAAGCTTTCTTT
CDR3: CASSPRGQGVLDTEAFF

V: TRBV5-1
size: -
J: TRBJ2-5
D: -
DNA: TGCGCCAGCAGCTTGGTAGGGGGGCTCCAAGAGACCCAGTACTTC
CDR3: CASSLVGGLQETQYF

V: TRBV7-2
size: -
J: TRBJ2-2
D: -
DNA: TGTGCCAGCAGCTTACGAATCATGGAAAACACCGGGGAGCTGTTTTTT
CDR3: CASSLRIMENTGELFF

V: TRBV28
size: -
J: TRBJ1-2
D: TRBD1
DNA: TGTGCCAGCAGTTTTGGGGACAGGGAGAATGGCTACACCTTC
CDR3: CASSFGDRENGYTF

V: TRBV5-1
size: -
J: TRBJ2-7
D: TRBD1
DNA: TGCGCCAGCAGCTTGGGACAGGGCGGCTCCTACGAGCAGTACTTC
CDR3: CASSLGQGGSYEQYF